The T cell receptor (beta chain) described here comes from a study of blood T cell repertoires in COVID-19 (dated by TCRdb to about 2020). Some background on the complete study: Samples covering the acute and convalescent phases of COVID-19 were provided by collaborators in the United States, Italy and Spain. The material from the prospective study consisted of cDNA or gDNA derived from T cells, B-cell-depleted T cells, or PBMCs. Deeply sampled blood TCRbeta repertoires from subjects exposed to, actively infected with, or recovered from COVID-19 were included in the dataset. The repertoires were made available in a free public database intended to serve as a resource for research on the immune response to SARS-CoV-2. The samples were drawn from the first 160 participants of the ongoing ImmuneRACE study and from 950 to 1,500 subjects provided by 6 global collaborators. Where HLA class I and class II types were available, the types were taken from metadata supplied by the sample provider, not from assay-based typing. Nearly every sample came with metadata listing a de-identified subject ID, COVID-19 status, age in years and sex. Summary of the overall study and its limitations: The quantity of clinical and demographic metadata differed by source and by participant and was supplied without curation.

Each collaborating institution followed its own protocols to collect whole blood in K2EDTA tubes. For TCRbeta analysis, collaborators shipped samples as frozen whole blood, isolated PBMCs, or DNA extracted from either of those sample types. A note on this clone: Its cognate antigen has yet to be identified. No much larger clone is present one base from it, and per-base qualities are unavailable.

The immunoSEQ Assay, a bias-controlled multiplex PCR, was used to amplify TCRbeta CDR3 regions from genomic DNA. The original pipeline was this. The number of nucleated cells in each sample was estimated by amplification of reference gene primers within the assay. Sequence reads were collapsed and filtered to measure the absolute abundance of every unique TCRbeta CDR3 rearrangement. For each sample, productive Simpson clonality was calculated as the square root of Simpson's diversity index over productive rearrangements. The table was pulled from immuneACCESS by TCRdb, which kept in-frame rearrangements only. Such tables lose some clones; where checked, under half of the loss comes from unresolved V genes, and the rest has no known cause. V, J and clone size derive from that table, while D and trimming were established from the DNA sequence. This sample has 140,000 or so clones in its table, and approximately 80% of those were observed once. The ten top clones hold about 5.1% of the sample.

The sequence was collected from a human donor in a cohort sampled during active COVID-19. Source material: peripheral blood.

The CDR3 reads as follows: CASSLQGNYGYTF. The sequenced DNA: TGTGCCAGCAGCCTACAGGGCAACTATGGCTACACCTTC. The chain uses TRBV14 and TRBJ1-2; D gene: possibly TRBD1, on 6 matching bases. The germline V gene sets CDR1 to SGHDN and CDR2 to FVKESK. The CDR3 runs 13 amino acids, cysteine and phenylalanine included. Only the CDR3 part of the read is kept: 39 bases, read in frame from the first base. The junction shows trimming of 4 bases on V and 2 bases on J, plus 8 bases between the germline ends.